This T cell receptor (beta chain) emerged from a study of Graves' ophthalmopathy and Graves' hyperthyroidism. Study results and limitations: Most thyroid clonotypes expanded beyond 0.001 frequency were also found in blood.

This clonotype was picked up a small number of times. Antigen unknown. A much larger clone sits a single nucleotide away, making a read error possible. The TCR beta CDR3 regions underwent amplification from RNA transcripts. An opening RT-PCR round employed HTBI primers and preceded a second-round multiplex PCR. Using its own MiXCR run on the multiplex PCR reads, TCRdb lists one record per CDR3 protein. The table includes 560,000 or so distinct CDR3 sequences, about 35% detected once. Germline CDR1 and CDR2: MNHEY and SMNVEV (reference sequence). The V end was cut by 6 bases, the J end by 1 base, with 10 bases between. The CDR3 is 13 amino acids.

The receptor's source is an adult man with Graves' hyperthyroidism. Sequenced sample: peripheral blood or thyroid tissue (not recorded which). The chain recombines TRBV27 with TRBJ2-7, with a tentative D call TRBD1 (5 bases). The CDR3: CASSLTESYEQYF. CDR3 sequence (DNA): TGTGCCAGCAGCTTGACAGAGTCCTACGAGCAGTACTTC.